This T cell receptor beta chain was retrieved from a study of T cells after yellow fever vaccination. Study-wide background: SMART-Seq v4 Ultra Low Input served to prepare low-cell-number fractions.

TCRdb recomputed calls from the 5' RACE reads with MiXCR, one row per CDR3 protein. The repertoire holds hundreds of thousands of distinct CDR3 sequences, with around 12% as singletons. Germline V gene lookup returns CDR1 KGHDR and CDR2 SFDVKD. The CDR3 length is 13 residues. Trimming removed 7 bases at V and 2 bases at J, with 11 bases between. Only a few counts were recorded for this clonotype. The genes are TRBV24-1 and TRBJ2-7; D not resolved. Sequenced here: PBMCs, sampled on the day of the yellow fever booster vaccination. The source of this sequence is a young man who received the YFV17D yellow fever vaccine. Written as DNA, the CDR3 is TGTGCCACCAGCAGCAAAATAACCTACGAGCAGTACTTC. This translates into CATSSKITYEQYF.